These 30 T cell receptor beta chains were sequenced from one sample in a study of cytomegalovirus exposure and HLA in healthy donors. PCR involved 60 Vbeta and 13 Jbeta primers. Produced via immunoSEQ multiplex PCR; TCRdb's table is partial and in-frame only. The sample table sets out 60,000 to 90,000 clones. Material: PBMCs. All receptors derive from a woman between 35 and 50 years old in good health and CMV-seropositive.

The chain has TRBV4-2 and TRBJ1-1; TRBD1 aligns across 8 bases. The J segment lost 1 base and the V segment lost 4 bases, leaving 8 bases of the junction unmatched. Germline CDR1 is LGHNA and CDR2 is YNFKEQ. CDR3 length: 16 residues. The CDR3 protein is CASSRDGGTGNTEAFF. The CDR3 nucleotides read TGTGCCAGCAGCCGCGACGGTGGGACAGGGAACACTGAAGCTTTCTTT.

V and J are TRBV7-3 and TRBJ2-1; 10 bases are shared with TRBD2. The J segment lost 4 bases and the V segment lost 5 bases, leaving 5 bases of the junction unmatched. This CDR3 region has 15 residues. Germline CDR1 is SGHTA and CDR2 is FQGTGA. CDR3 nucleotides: TGTGCCAGCAGCCGAGCGGGGGGGCTTTACAATGAGCAGTTCTTC. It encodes CASSRAGGLYNEQFF.

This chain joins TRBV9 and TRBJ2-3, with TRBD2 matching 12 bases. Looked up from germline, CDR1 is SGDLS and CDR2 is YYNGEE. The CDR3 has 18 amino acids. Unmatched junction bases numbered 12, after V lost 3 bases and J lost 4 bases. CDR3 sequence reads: CASSAAPTSGGRPDTQYF. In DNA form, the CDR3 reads TGTGCCAGCAGCGCGGCCCCAACTAGCGGGGGGCGTCCAGATACGCAGTATTTT.

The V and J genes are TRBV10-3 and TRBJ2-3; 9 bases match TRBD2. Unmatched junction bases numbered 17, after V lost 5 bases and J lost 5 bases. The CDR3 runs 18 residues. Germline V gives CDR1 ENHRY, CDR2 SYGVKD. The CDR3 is CAISLVAARAGGRDTQYF. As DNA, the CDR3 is TGTGCCATCAGTCTGGTGGCAGCGCGCGCGGGGGGGAGAGATACGCAGTATTTT.

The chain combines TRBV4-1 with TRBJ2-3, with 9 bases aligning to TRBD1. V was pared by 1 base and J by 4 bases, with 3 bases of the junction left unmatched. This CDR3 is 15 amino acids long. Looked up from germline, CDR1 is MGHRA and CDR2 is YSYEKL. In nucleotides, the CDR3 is TGCGCCAGCAGCCAAGCCGGGACAGGGCCAGATACGCAGTATTTT. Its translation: CASSQAGTGPDTQYF.

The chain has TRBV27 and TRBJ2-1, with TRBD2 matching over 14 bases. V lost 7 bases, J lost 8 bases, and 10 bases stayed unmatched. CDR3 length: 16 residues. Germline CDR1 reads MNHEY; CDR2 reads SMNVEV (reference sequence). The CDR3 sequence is CASKRDLGLAGDEQFF. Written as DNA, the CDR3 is TGTGCCAGCAAACGCGACTTGGGACTAGCGGGGGATGAGCAGTTCTTC.

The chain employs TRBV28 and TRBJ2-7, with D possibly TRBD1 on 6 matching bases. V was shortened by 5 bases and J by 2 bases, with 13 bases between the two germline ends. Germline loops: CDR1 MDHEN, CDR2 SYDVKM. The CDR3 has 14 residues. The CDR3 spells CASSKPRGTYEQYF. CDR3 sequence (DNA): TGTGCCAGCAGTAAACCCAGGGGAACCTACGAGCAGTACTTC.

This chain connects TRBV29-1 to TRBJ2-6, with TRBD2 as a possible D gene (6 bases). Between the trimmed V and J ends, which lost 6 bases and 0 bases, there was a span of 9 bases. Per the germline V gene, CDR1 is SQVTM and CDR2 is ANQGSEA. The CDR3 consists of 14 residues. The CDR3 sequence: CSVVGGSGANVLTF. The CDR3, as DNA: TGCAGCGTGGTGGGGGGCTCTGGGGCCAACGTCCTGACTTTC.

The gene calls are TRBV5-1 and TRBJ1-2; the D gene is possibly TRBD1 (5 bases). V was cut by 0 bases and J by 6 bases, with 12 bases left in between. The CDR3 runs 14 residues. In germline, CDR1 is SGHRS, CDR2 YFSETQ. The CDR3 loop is CASSLGPDMNGYTF. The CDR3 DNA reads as TGCGCCAGCAGCTTGGGGCCGGACATGAATGGCTACACCTTC.

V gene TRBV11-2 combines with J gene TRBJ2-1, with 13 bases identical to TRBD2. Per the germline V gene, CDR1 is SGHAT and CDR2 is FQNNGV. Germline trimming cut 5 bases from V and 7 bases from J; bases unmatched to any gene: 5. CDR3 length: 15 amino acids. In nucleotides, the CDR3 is TGTGCCAGCAGCCTCACTAGCGGGAGGGTGAATGAGCAGTTCTTC. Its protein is CASSLTSGRVNEQFF. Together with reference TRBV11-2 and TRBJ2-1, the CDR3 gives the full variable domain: EAGVAQSPRYKIIEKRQSVAFWCNPISGHATLYWYQQILGQGPKLLIQFQNNGVVDDSQLPKDRFSAERLKGVDSTLKIQPAKLEDSAVYLCASSLTSGRVNEQFFGPGTRLTVL.

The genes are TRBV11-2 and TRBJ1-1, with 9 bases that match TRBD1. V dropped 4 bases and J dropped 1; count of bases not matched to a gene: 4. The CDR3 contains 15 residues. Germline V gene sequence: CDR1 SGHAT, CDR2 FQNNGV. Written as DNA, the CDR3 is TGTGCCAGCAGCTCCCGGGACAGGGCGAACACTGAAGCTTTCTTT. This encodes CASSSRDRANTEAFF.

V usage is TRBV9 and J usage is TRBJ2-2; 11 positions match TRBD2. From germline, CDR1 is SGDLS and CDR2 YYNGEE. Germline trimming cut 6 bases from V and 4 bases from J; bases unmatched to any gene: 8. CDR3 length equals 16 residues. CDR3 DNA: TGTGCCAGCACCCTACTAGCGGGAGCGGGCACCGGGGAGCTGTTTTTT. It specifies CASTLLAGAGTGELFF. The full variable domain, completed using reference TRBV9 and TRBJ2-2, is DSGVTQTPKHLITATGQRVTLRCSPRSGDLSVYWYQQSLDQGLQFLIQYYNGEERAKGNILERFSAQQFPDLHSELNLSSLELGDSALYFCASTLLAGAGTGELFFGEGSRLTVL.

Written as DNA, the CDR3 is TGCAGCTACGGACAGGGGGACTACGAGCAGTACTTC. This encodes CSYGQGDYEQYF. The chain uses TRBV29-1 and TRBJ2-7, with 10 bases that match TRBD1. CDR3 length: 12 residues. The trim removed 8 bases at V and 3 bases at J, leaving 4 bases unmatched. Germline CDR1 is SQVTM and CDR2 is ANQGSEA.

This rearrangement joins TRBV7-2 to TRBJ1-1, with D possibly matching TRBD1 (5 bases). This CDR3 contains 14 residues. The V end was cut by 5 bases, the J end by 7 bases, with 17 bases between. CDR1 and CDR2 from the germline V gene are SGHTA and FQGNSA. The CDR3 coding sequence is TGTGCCAGCAGCCCGAAAGTGACAGCCATTGAAGCTTTCTTT. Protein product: CASSPKVTAIEAFF.

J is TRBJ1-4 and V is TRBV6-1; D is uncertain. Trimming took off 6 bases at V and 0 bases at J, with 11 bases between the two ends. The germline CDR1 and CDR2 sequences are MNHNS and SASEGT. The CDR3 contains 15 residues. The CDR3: CASRNGVATNEKLFF. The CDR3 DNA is TGTGCCAGCAGAAATGGAGTAGCAACTAATGAAAAACTGTTTTTT.

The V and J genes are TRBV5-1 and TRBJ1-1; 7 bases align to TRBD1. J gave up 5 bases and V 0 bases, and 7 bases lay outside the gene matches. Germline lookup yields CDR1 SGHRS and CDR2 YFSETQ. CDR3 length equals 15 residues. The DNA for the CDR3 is TGCGCCAGCAGCTTGGTTGAGGGGGCGAGGACTGAAGCTTTCTTT. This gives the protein CASSLVEGARTEAFF.

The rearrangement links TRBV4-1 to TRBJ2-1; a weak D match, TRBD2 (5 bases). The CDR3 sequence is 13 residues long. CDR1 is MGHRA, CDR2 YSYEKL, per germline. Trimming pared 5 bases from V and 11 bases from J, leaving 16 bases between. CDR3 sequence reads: CASSDSAIKKQFF. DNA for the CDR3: TGCGCCAGCAGCGATAGCGCAATAAAGAAGCAGTTCTTC.

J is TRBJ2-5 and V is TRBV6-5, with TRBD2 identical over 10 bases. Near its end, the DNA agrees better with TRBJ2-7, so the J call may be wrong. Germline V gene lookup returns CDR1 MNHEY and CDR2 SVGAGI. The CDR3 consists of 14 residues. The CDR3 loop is CASSYVAGGYEQYF. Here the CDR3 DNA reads TGTGCCAGCAGTTACGTAGCGGGGGGATACGAGCAGTACTTC.

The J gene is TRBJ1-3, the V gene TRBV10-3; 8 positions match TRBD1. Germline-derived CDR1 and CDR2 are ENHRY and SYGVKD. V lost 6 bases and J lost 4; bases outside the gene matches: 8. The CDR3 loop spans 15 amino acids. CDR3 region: CAIRGSGGGGNTIYF. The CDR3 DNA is TGTGCCATCAGGGGTTCAGGGGGCGGCGGAAACACCATATATTTT.

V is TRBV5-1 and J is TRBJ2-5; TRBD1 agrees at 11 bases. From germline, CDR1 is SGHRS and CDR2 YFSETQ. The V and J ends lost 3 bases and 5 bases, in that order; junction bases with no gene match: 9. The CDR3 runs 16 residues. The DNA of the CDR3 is TGCGCCAGCAGCTACCGGACAGGGGGCTTATTGGAGACCCAGTACTTC. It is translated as CASSYRTGGLLETQYF. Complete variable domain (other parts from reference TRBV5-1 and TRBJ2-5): KAGVTQTPRYLIKTRGQQVTLSCSPISGHRSVSWYQQTPGQGLQFLFEYFSETQRNKGNFPGRFSGRQFSNSRSEMNVSTLELGDSALYLCASSYRTGGLLETQYFGPGTRLLVL.

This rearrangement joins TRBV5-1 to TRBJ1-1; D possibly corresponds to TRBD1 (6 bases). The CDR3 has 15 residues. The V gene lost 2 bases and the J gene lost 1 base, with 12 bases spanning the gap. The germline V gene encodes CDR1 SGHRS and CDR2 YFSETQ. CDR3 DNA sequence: TGCGCCAGCAGCTTTTGGGGGCGCAGGAACACTGAAGCTTTCTTT. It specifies CASSFWGRRNTEAFF.

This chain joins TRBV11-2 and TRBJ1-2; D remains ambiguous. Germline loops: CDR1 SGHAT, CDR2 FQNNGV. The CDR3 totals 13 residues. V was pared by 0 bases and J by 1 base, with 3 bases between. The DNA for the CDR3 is TGTGCCAGCAGCTTAGACAGTAACTATGGCTACACCTTC. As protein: CASSLDSNYGYTF.

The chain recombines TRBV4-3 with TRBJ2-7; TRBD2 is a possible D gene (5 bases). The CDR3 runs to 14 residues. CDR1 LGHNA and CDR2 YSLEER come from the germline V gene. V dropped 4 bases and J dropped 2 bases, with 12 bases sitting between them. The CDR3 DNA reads TGCGCCAGCAGCCTAGGTCGGGGTCCCTACGAGCAGTACTTC. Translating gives CASSLGRGPYEQYF.

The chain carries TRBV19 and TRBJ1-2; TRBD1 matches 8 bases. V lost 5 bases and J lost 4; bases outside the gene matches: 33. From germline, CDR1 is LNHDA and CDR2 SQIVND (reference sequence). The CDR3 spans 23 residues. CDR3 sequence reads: CASSAVEALRGIYGQGDFYGYTF. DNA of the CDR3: TGTGCCAGTAGTGCGGTAGAAGCGCTGCGGGGGATCTATGGACAGGGAGATTTCTATGGCTACACCTTC.

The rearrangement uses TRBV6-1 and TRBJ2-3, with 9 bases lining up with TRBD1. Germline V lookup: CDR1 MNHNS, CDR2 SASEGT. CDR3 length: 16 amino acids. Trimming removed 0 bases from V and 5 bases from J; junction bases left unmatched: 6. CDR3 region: CASSEAADRGQDTQYF. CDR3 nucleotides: TGTGCCAGCAGTGAAGCAGCGGACAGGGGTCAAGATACGCAGTATTTT.

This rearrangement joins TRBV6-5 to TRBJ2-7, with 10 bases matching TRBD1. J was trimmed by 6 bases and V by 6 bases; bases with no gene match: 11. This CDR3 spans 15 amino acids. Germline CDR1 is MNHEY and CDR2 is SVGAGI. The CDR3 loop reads CASRFTRDRGGEQYF. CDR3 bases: TGTGCCAGCAGGTTTACCCGGGACAGGGGCGGCGAGCAGTACTTC.

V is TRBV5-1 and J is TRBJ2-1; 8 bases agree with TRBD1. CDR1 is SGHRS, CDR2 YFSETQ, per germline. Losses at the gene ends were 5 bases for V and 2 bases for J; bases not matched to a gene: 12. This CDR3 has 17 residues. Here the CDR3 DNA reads TGCGCCAGCAGAACTAGAGGGCGGGACAGGCCCTACAATGAGCAGTTCTTC. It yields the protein CASRTRGRDRPYNEQFF.

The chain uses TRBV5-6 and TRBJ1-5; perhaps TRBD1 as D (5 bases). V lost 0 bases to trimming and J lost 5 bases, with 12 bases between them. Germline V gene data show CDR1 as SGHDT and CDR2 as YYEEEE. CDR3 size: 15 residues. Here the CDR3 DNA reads TGTGCCAGCAGCTTGGGGCACACGGGGGATCAGCCCCAGCATTTT. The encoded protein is CASSLGHTGDQPQHF.

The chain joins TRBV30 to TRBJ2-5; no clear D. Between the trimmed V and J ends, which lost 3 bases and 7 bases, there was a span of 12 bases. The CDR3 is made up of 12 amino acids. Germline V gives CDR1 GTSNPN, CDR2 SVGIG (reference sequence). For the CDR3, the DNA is TGTGCCTGGAGCCCCGCCCAGGCGACCCAGTACTTC. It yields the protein CAWSPAQATQYF.

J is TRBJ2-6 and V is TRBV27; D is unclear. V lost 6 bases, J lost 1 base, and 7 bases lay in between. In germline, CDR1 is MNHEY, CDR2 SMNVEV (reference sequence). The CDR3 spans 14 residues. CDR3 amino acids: CASRLLSGANVLTF. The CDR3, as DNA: TGTGCCAGCAGACTCCTGTCTGGGGCCAACGTCCTGACTTTC.